This T cell receptor beta chain is drawn from a study of blood T cell repertoires in COVID-19. Study at large: Material from acute and convalescent COVID-19 was sourced from the United States, Italy and Spain. T cells, B-cell-depleted T cells, or PBMCs provided the cDNA or gDNA that served as material.

Germline CDR1 is SGHRS and CDR2 is YFSETQ. V lost 4 bases and J lost 0, with 26 bases in between. CDR3 size: 20 residues. Profiling relied on immunoSEQ multiplex PCR, and the TCRdb table lists in-frame clones only, not all of them. The repertoire includes about 14,000 clones, roughly nine tenths of them detected once, and roughly 15% sits in the top ten. The chain couples TRBV5-1 to TRBJ2-1, with D perhaps being TRBD1 or TRBD2 (7 bases each). This receptor was taken from a man aged 45 to 65 with active COVID-19. Sequencing used peripheral blood. The CDR3, as DNA: TGCGCCAGCAGCGTGGGAGGGACAGCCTCATCGGACCCCTCCTACAATGAGCAGTTCTTC. Residues: CASSVGGTASSDPSYNEQFF.